This T cell receptor beta chain was documented in a study of shared clonotypes between healthy human individuals. Study-level points and caveats: The sharing of approximately 4.6% of naive CD4 clonotypes was seen across several donors. Generally, naive subsets came out with larger estimated richness than memory subsets.

It was CD45RO-negative cells, positively selected for CCR7, that made up naive CD8 cells, with terminally differentiated effector memory CD45RA+ cells excluded. The CDR3 extends over 16 amino acids. CDR1 MGHRA and CDR2 YSYEKL come from the germline V gene. Trimming stripped 0 bases from V and 7 bases from J, with 13 bases between. A note on this clone: Its antigen is still unknown.

TCRdb's table, derived via immunoSEQ multiplex PCR, lists solely in-frame clones and lacks some. Of around 2,000,000 clones in the sample, just under 95% are singletons; the top ten hold roughly 1.1%. The chain employs TRBV4-1 and TRBJ1-6; no firm D call. This clonotype originated in a man aged 18-30 years in good health. Material: naive CD8+ T cells sorted from blood. CDR3 sequence: CASSQEPVLPNSPLHF. The CDR3 DNA follows: TGCGCCAGCAGCCAAGAACCAGTTTTACCGAATTCACCCCTCCACTTT.